The clone carrying this TCR beta chain showed up many times. The antigen is unknown. Method: immunoSEQ multiplex PCR; TCRdb's copy keeps in-frame clones and lacks some. The sample has approximately 1,000,000 clones; 78% are singletons. CDR1 is MDHEN and CDR2 is SYDVKM in the germline V gene. This CDR3 region has 14 residues. V was clipped by 5 bases and J by 1 base, with 11 bases between them. The sample is drawn from a study of shared clonotypes between healthy human individuals. Study observations and caveats: The sampled material consisted only of blood, and tissue repertoires are likely to differ. It was observed that 4% to 6% of naive CD4 clonotypes were shared across a handful of donors.

The split of CD4+ cells yielded CD45RA+ naive and CD45RA-negative memory subsets. The clonotype comes from a young man in good health. Some clones in this sample may be carry-over from other donors' samples. This chain links TRBV28 with TRBJ1-2, with D possibly being TRBD1 (5 bases). Material for sequencing was memory CD4+ T cells from PBMCs. Subset denoted: CD45RA-negative fraction. Here the CDR3 reads CASSDTGVNYGYTF. The CDR3 nucleotides are TGTGCCAGCAGTGATACAGGAGTTAACTATGGCTACACCTTC.